Following are 9 T cell receptor beta chains from one sample sequenced in a study of T cell changes during pregnancy in multiple sclerosis (dated by TCRdb to the late 2010s). Library method: the immunoSEQ multiplex PCR assay. TCRdb mirrors the immuneACCESS table, restricted to in-frame sequences. Some clones are absent from its copies; in checked studies, under half trace to an unresolved V gene, and the reason for the others is unknown. The sample table contains some 39,000 clones; only one count was recorded for about 90% of them. The top ten hold under 0.75% of the sample. This specimen was CD4+ T cells from peripheral blood mononuclear cells, taken in the second trimester of pregnancy. Receptors were obtained from a female donor in good health, enrolled as a control in a pregnancy study.

The rearrangement joins TRBV4-1 to TRBJ1-2; D is undetermined. The CDR3 has 17 residues. Germline CDR1 is MGHRA and CDR2 is YSYEKL. V was trimmed by 2 bases and J by 5 bases, leaving 21 bases between them. In DNA form, the CDR3 reads TGCGCCAGCAGCCAACCCATGGGAGATCTGAAGACATATGGCTACACCTTC. Amino acids: CASSQPMGDLKTYGYTF.

This chain links TRBV4-3 with TRBJ1-5; 9 bases align to TRBD1. The CDR3 loop spans 16 amino acids. Germline CDR1 LGHNA, CDR2 YSLEER. The V gene end was trimmed by 1 base and the J gene end by 0 bases; junction bases not matched to a gene: 1. In nucleotides, the CDR3 is TGCGCCAGCAGCCAAGGGACAGGGGTTAGCAATCAGCCCCAGCATTTT. Its protein product is CASSQGTGVSNQPQHF.

The J gene is TRBJ1-4, the V gene TRBV20-1; a weak D match, TRBD1 (5 bases). The CDR3 runs to 10 residues. V was cut by 6 bases and J by 12 bases, with 11 bases left in between. Germline loops: CDR1 DFQATT, CDR2 SNEGSKA (reference sequence). The CDR3 nucleotides read TGCAGTGCCCTGGGGGGGGAACTGTTTTTT. Its translation is CSALGGELFF.

DNA for the CDR3: TGTGCCAGCAGCGCAGGACAGGGTTCGAGGGCTAATGAAAAACTGTTTTTT. It encodes CASSAGQGSRANEKLFF. The gene calls are TRBV7-9 and TRBJ1-4; 8 bases agree with TRBD1. The CDR3 consists of 17 residues. Germline assignment: CDR1 SEHNR and CDR2 FQNEAQ (reference sequence). V was pared by 5 bases and J by 3 bases, with 11 bases of the junction left unmatched.

This clone was seen a few times. This rearrangement joins TRBV2 to TRBJ1-1; D uncertain. CDR1 and CDR2 (germline): SNHLY, FYNNEI. The CDR3 is 14 amino acids. The V gene lost 8 bases and the J gene lost 0 bases, with 13 bases spanning the gap. As DNA, the CDR3 is TGTGCCAGCGTGCCGGGTGAGTTGAACACTGAAGCTTTCTTT. Amino acid sequence: CASVPGELNTEAFF.

V usage is TRBV19 and J usage is TRBJ2-3, with D tentatively TRBD2 (5 bases). Germline CDR1 LNHDA, CDR2 SQIVND (reference sequence). Trimming took off 1 base at V and 3 bases at J, with 11 bases between the two ends. CDR3 length: 15 residues. CDR3 sequence reads: CASSIGTGMTDTQYF. The CDR3 DNA is TGTGCCAGTAGTATAGGAACGGGGATGACAGATACGCAGTATTTT.

The chain is built from TRBV5-4 and TRBJ2-3; 8 bases align to TRBD2. V was pared by 4 bases and J by 0 bases, with 13 bases of the junction left unmatched. The CDR3 length is 18 residues. The germline gives CDR1 SGHNT, CDR2 YYREEE (reference sequence). In DNA form, the CDR3 reads TGTGCCAGCAGCCTGCCTGGGACTAGACTCACGAGCACAGATACGCAGTATTTT. Protein: CASSLPGTRLTSTDTQYF. The variable domain in full, with the rest retrieved from reference TRBV5-4 and TRBJ2-3, is ETGVTQSPTHLIKTRGQQVTLRCSSQSGHNTVSWYQQALGQGPQFIFQYYREEENGRGNFPPRFSGLQFPNYSSELNVNALELDDSALYLCASSLPGTRLTSTDTQYFGPGTRLTVL.

The chain is built from TRBV18 and TRBJ1-2; D gene uncertain. This CDR3 spans 13 amino acids. Trimming shortened V by 8 bases and J by 0 bases, and 10 bases separated the two germline ends. The germline gives CDR1 KGHSH, CDR2 LQKENI. The CDR3 here is CASQLRANYGYTF. The CDR3 nucleotides read TGTGCCAGCCAGCTGAGGGCTAACTATGGCTACACCTTC.

The chain is built from TRBV28 and TRBJ1-2; a possible D gene is TRBD1 (6 bases). CDR1 and CDR2 from the germline V gene are MDHEN and SYDVKM. The CDR3 has 13 residues. V lost 5 bases to trimming and J lost 6 bases, with 13 bases between them. CDR3 loop: CASSPGEVHGYTF. The CDR3 DNA sequence: TGTGCCAGCAGTCCAGGGGAAGTTCATGGCTACACCTTC.